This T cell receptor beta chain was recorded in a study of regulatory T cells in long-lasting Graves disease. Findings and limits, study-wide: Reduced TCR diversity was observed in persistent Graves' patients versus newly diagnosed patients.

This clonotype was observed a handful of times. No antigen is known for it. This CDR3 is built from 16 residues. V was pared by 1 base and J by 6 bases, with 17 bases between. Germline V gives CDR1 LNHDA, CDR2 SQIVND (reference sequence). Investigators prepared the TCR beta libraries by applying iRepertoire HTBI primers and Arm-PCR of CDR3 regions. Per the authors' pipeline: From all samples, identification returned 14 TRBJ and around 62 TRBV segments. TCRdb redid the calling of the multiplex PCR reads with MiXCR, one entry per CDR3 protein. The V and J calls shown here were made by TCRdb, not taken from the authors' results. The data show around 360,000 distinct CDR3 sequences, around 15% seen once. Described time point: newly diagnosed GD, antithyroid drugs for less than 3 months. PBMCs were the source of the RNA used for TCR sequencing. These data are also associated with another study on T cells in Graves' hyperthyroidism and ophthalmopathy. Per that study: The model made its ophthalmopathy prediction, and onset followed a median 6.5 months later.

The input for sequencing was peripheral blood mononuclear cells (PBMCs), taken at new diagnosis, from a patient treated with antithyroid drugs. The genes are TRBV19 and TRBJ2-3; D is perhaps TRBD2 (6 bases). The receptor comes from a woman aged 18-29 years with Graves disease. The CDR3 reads CASSIVGQGGVDTQYF. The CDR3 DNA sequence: TGTGCCAGTAGTATAGTAGGGCAGGGAGGCGTGGATACGCAGTATTTT.